The rows below give T cell receptor beta chains drawn from one sample of a study of identical twins. TCRdb processed the 5' RACE reads anew with MiXCR; each CDR3 protein has one entry. Of roughly 250,000 distinct CDR3 sequences detected, more than 12% appear once; the ten largest clones hold around 8.3%. Sequencing was performed on memory (CD45RO+) T cells sorted from blood. The source of these receptors is a young woman in good health. The CDR3 runs from the conserved cysteine through the conserved F or W. The D gene is left open where the match is weak. A row's size may be missing; if present it is once, few, many or a size class.

d_call,clone_size,j_call,v_call,cdr3_aa,cdr3_nt
NA,NA,TRBJ2-1,TRBV20-1,CSASNSGTDNEQFF,TGCAGTGCTAGTAATAGCGGAACTGACAATGAGCAGTTCTTC
NA,NA,TRBJ2-3,TRBV20-1,CSANPLDREFTDTQYF,TGCAGTGCTAACCCTCTGGATAGGGAATTCACAGATACGCAGTATTTT
NA,many,TRBJ2-7,TRBV7-2,CASSLSVGEYYEQYF,TGTGCCAGCAGCTTATCCGTGGGCGAATACTACGAGCAGTACTTC
NA,NA,TRBJ2-3,TRBV20-1,CSARDGGGTDTQYF,TGCAGTGCTAGAGATGGGGGAGGCACAGATACGCAGTATTTT
NA,NA,TRBJ1-5,TRBV27,CASSFNGQGPQPQHF,TGTGCCAGCAGTTTTAATGGGCAGGGTCCGCAGCCCCAGCATTTT
TRBD1,few,TRBJ1-5,TRBV27,CASSLTGFNQPQHF,TGTGCCAGCAGTCTGACAGGGTTCAATCAGCCCCAGCATTTT
NA,NA,TRBJ2-1,TRBV18,CASSPRTVNNEQFF,TGTGCCAGCTCACCAAGGACGGTGAACAATGAGCAGTTCTTC
TRBD1,few,TRBJ2-5,TRBV7-9,CASSLSRTGGETQYF,TGTGCCAGCAGCTTATCCCGGACAGGGGGAGAGACCCAGTACTTC
NA,few,TRBJ2-7,TRBV21-1,CASSGGQKDEQYF,TGTGCCAGCAGCGGCGGACAGAAGGACGAGCAGTACTTC
NA,many,TRBJ2-1,TRBV5-5,CASSLEADFYNEQFF,TGTGCCAGCAGCTTGGAAGCGGACTTTTACAATGAGCAGTTCTTC